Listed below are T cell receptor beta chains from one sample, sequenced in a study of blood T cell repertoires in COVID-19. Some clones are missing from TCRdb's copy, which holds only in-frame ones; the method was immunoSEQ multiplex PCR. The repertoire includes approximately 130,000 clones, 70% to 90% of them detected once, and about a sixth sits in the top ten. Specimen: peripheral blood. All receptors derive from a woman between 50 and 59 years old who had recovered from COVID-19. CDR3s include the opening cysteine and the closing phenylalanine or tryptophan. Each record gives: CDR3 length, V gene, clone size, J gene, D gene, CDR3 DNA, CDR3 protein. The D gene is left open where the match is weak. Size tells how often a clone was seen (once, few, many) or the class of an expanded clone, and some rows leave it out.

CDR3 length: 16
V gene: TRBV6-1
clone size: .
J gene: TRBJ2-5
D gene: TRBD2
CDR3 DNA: TGTGCCAGCAGTGTTCAGCGGGGGACACCGGAAGAGACCCAGTACTTC
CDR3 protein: CASSVQRGTPEETQYF

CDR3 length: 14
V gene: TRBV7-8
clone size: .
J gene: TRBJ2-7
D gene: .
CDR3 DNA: TGTGCCAGCAGCTTACGGGGAAGGACCTACGAGCAGTACTTC
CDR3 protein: CASSLRGRTYEQYF

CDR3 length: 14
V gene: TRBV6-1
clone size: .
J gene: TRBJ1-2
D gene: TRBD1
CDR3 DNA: TGTGCCAGCAGTGAATCGGGACAGGTCTATGGCTACACCTTC
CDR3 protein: CASSESGQVYGYTF

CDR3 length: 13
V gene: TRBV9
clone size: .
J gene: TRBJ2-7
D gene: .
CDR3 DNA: TGTGCCAGCAGCGCGGGACTGTCCTACGAGCAGTACTTC
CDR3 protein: CASSAGLSYEQYF

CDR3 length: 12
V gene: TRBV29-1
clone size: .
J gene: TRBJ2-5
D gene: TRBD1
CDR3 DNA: TGCAGCCACCAGGGGGCCCAGGGGACCCAGTACTTC
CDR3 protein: CSHQGAQGTQYF

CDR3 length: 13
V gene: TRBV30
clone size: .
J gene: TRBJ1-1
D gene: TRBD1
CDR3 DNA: TGTGCCTGGAGAAGGACAGGGCTTTCGGTCGCTTTCTTT
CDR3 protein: CAWRRTGLSVAFF

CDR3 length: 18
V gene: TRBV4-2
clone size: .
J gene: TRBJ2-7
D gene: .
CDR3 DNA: TGTGCCAGCAGCCAAGATTGGTTGGGACACATAAGAAACTACGAGCAGTACTTC
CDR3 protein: CASSQDWLGHIRNYEQYF

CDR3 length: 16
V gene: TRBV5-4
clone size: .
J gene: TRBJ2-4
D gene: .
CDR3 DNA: TGTGCCAGCAGCTTGGAGGTTGGGGGCCCTGGGAACATTCAGTACTTC
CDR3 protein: CASSLEVGGPGNIQYF

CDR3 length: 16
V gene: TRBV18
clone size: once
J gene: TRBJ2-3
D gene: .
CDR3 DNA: TGTGCCAGCTCACCACAGGGGGACCCGAGCACAGATACGCAGTATTTT
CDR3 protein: CASSPQGDPSTDTQYF

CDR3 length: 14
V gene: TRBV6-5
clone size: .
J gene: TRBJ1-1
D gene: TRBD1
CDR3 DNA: TGTGCCAGCACCGAGGAGGGGGCAGGGACTGAAGCTTTCTTT
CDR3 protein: CASTEEGAGTEAFF

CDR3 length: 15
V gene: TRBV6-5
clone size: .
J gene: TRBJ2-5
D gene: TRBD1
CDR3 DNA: TGTGCCAGCAGTTTCCGACAGGGGGCGCGAGGGACCCAGTACTTC
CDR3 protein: CASSFRQGARGTQYF

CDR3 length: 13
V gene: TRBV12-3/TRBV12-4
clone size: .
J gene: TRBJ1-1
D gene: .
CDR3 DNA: TGTGCCAGCAGTTTAGCCTTCCGGGGGGAAGCTTTCTTT
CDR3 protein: CASSLAFRGEAFF

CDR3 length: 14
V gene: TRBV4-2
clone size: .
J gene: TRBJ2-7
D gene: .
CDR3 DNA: TGTGCCAGCAGCCCCCCAGGTAGCGAATACGAGCAGTACTTC
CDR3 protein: CASSPPGSEYEQYF

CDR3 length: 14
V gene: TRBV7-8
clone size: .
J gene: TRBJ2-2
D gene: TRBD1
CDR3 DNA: TGTGCCAGCAGCTTAGGACAGGGAACCGGGGAGCTGTTTTTT
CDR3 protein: CASSLGQGTGELFF

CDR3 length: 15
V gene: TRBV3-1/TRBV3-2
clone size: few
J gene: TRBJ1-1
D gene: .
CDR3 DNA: TGTGCCAGCAGCCAAACGGGAGCCCCAGGCTCTGAAGCTTTCTTT
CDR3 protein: CASSQTGAPGSEAFF